These 23 T cell receptor beta chains were all obtained from the same sample, sequenced in a study of blood T cell repertoires in COVID-19. Sequencing was performed with immunoSEQ multiplex PCR; in TCRdb, only in-frame clones are kept and a portion is missing. The sample has about 170,000 clones; around 79% are singletons. The sample comprised PBMCs or T cells enriched from blood (not recorded which). The source of these receptors is a woman in her 70s in a cohort exposed to, infected with or recovered from COVID-19 (not recorded which).

The chain couples TRBV20-1 to TRBJ2-1; 8 bases map to TRBD1. This CDR3 spans 11 amino acids. With V trimmed by 5 bases and J by 9 bases, 3 bases remained unmatched. Germline CDR1 is DFQATT and CDR2 is SNEGSKA (reference sequence). The CDR3 nucleotides read TGCAGTGCTCCCAGGGGGCCTGAGCAGTTCTTC. Translating it yields CSAPRGPEQFF.

This clone turned up a few times. The chain combines TRBV5-4 with TRBJ2-2; 10 positions match TRBD2. Germline lookup yields CDR1 SGHNT and CDR2 YYREEE (reference sequence). The CDR3 length is 17 residues. Unmatched junction bases numbered 10, after V lost 3 bases and J lost 5 bases. The CDR3 nucleotides read TGTGCCAGCAGCTCCCAAAGCGGGAGGGCCAGGACCGGGGAGCTGTTTTTT. It yields the protein CASSSQSGRARTGELFF.

This clone is a singleton in its sample. The chain links TRBV5-4 to TRBJ2-1; 13 bases agree with TRBD2. CDR1 and CDR2 from the germline V gene are SGHNT and YYREEE (reference sequence). Trimming cost V 4 bases and J 8 bases; bases outside gene matches: 6. The CDR3 consists of 15 residues. CDR3 nucleotide sequence: TGTGCCAGCAGCCCTGGACTAGCGGGAGTGGATGAGCAGTTCTTC. Amino acid sequence: CASSPGLAGVDEQFF.

The chain carries TRBV5-1 and TRBJ1-2; D is possibly TRBD1 (5 bases). The CDR3 covers 13 residues. V was trimmed by 4 bases and J by 2 bases, leaving 9 bases between them. Germline V gene lookup returns CDR1 SGHRS and CDR2 YFSETQ. CDR3 sequence (DNA): TGCGCCAGCAGCCAGGGCCCGAACTATGGCTACACCTTC. As protein: CASSQGPNYGYTF.

J is TRBJ2-7 and V is TRBV5-1, with 10 bases identical to TRBD2. CDR1 and CDR2 from the germline V gene are SGHRS and YFSETQ. The CDR3 spans 15 residues. V lost 4 bases and J lost 2; bases outside the gene matches: 6. CDR3 amino acids: CASSHGLAATYEQYF. As DNA, the CDR3 is TGCGCCAGCAGCCATGGACTAGCGGCAACCTACGAGCAGTACTTC.

The V call is TRBV27, the J call TRBJ2-1; 7 bases are shared with TRBD1. CDR3 length: 14 amino acids. Germline CDR1 is MNHEY and CDR2 is SMNVEV (reference sequence). V shed 6 bases, J shed 4 bases, and the junction held 6 bases outside the gene matches. As DNA, the CDR3 is TGTGCCAGCAGCCGACAGGGACCTTACAATGAGCAGTTCTTC. As protein: CASSRQGPYNEQFF.

In this sample, this clone turned up a few times. The chain joins TRBV4-1 to TRBJ2-4, with D possibly being TRBD1 (5 bases). V shed 6 bases and J shed 3 bases, with 6 bases lying between them. This CDR3 is 12 amino acids long. Germline V lookup: CDR1 MGHRA, CDR2 YSYEKL. The CDR3 sequence: CASRGHKNIQYF. The CDR3 DNA follows: TGCGCCAGCAGGGGGCACAAAAACATTCAGTACTTC.

Ten or more counts support this clone. The CDR3: CASSLEQPNTEAFF. CDR3 DNA: TGTGCCAGCAGCTTGGAACAGCCAAACACTGAAGCTTTCTTT. The gene calls are TRBV5-4 and TRBJ1-1; D remains unclear. The CDR3 contains 14 residues. The V gene lost 0 bases and the J gene lost 2 bases, with 8 bases spanning the gap. Germline values: CDR1 SGHNT, CDR2 YYREEE (reference sequence).

A few counts support this clone. The rearrangement uses TRBV28 and TRBJ2-1, with TRBD2 matching 10 bases. The CDR3 is 14 residues long. V was pared by 5 bases and J by 9 bases, with 7 bases of the junction left unmatched. Germline V gene data show CDR1 as MDHEN and CDR2 as SYDVKM. The CDR3 DNA reads TGTGCCAGCAGTCTAGCGGGAGAGGAAGGTGAGCAGTTCTTC. This gives the protein CASSLAGEEGEQFF.

The chain is built from TRBV7-2 and TRBJ2-3, with 7 positions matching TRBD2. Germline trimming cut 3 bases from V and 1 base from J; bases unmatched to any gene: 13. The CDR3 runs 18 residues. Germline V CDR1 and CDR2: SGHTA, FQGNSA. The CDR3 coding sequence is TGTGCCAGCAGCTTTTTCGCTTTGATGGGAGGGCGCACAGATACGCAGTATTTT. Its protein is CASSFFALMGGRTDTQYF.

On this clone itself: At one end, the junction sequence differs from germline, possibly due to a read error. V and J are TRBV7-2 and TRBJ1-1, with a tentative D call TRBD1 (5 bases). CDR1 is SGHTA and CDR2 is FQGNSA in the germline V gene. CDR3 length equals 13 residues. The CDR3 bases are TGTGCCAGCAGCTTATCCGGGGGGACCCAGTCCCTTTTT. It encodes CASSLSGGTQSLF.

V usage is TRBV27 and J usage is TRBJ2-3; 8 bases agree with TRBD2. Germline V gene data show CDR1 as MNHEY and CDR2 as SMNVEV (reference sequence). This CDR3 comprises 18 residues. V shed 7 bases and J 1 base; nucleotides not matched to a gene: 16. The CDR3 here is CASTLELTAGDGTDTQYF. CDR3 in DNA: TGTGCCAGCACCCTCGAACTAACAGCGGGAGACGGCACAGATACGCAGTATTTT.

The rearrangement uses TRBV28 and TRBJ2-7, with TRBD2 identical over 9 bases. Germline CDR1 is MDHEN and CDR2 is SYDVKM. The CDR3 length is 15 residues. V gave up 3 bases and J gave up 1 base; unmatched junction bases: 4. CDR3 DNA sequence: TGTGCCAGCAGTTTGGAAGCGGGAGGATCCTACGAGCAGTACTTC. It translates to CASSLEAGGSYEQYF.

The chain links TRBV5-1 to TRBJ2-5, with 11 bases that match TRBD2. Germline V gene data show CDR1 as SGHRS and CDR2 as YFSETQ. This CDR3 is built from 15 residues. The junction had 6 bases not matched to a gene; V was cut back by 3 bases and J by 5 bases. CDR3 nucleotides: TGCGCCAGCAGCTCACTAGCGGGAGCTGGGGAGACCCAGTACTTC. This gives the protein CASSSLAGAGETQYF.

The chain has TRBV6-6 and TRBJ1-5; D remains unclear. The CDR3 spans 13 residues. Trimming took 2 bases from V and 5 from J, leaving 7 bases between them. Germline CDR1 MNHNY, CDR2 SVGAGI (reference sequence). CDR3 nucleotide sequence: TGTGCCAGCAGTTACGCGGCACATCAGCCCCAGCATTTT. Amino acid sequence: CASSYAAHQPQHF.

The V call is TRBV11-2, the J call TRBJ2-7; TRBD2 might be the D (6 bases). CDR3 size: 15 residues. The germline V gene encodes CDR1 SGHAT and CDR2 FQNNGV. V was shortened by 4 bases and J by 3 bases, with 16 bases between the two germline ends. This CDR3 is CASSSTGGGNYEQYF. The CDR3 coding sequence is TGTGCCAGCAGCTCCACAGGAGGAGGGAACTACGAGCAGTACTTC. Using reference TRBV11-2 and TRBJ2-7 for the parts outside the CDR3, the full variable domain is EAGVAQSPRYKIIEKRQSVAFWCNPISGHATLYWYQQILGQGPKLLIQFQNNGVVDDSQLPKDRFSAERLKGVDSTLKIQPAKLEDSAVYLCASSSTGGGNYEQYFGPGTRLTVT.

J is TRBJ1-3 and V is TRBV5-1; D remains ambiguous. Germline values: CDR1 SGHRS, CDR2 YFSETQ. With 3 bases removed from V and 2 bases from J, the gap between germline ends came to 12 bases. The CDR3 sequence is 15 residues long. CDR3 protein: CASSWGPGAGNTIYF. In nucleotides, the CDR3 is TGCGCCAGCAGCTGGGGTCCGGGAGCTGGAAACACCATATATTTT.

The V and J genes are TRBV7-9 and TRBJ2-7; D gene unclear. Germline V gene lookup returns CDR1 SEHNR and CDR2 FQNEAQ (reference sequence). The V and J ends lost 5 bases and 3 bases respectively, with 11 bases between them. There are 13 residues in the CDR3. The CDR3 coding sequence is TGTGCCAGCAGCACCCGAACCGGCTACGAGCAGTACTTC. Protein product: CASSTRTGYEQYF.

This chain uses TRBV11-2 with TRBJ1-2; no clear D. The CDR3 runs to 15 residues. Between the trimmed V and J ends, which lost 1 base and 8 bases, there was a span of 17 bases. The germline CDR1 and CDR2 sequences are SGHAT and FQNNGV. Written as DNA, the CDR3 is TGTGCCAGCAGCTTAGCCCCCTCGGGGTATGACGGCTACACCTTC. This encodes CASSLAPSGYDGYTF.

This chain uses TRBV18 with TRBJ1-1; TRBD1 might be the D (5 bases). V was cut by 1 base and J by 3 bases, with 9 bases left in between. In germline, CDR1 is KGHSH, CDR2 LQKENI. There are 14 residues in the CDR3. CDR3 amino acids: CASSPQQDHTEAFF. Written as DNA, the CDR3 is TGTGCCAGCTCACCACAACAGGATCACACTGAAGCTTTCTTT.

V is TRBV5-5 and J is TRBJ1-5; D might be TRBD1 (6 bases). Per germline, CDR1 SGHKS and CDR2 YYEKEE (reference sequence). The CDR3 sequence is 13 residues long. The ends were cut back, 1 base at V and 11 bases at J, with 13 bases in the middle. The CDR3 DNA reads TGTGCCAGCAGCTTGTCTCACAGGGAATCCCAGCATTTT. Translation gives CASSLSHRESQHF. The full variable domain, its missing parts supplied by reference TRBV5-5 and TRBJ1-5, is DAGVTQSPTHLIKTRGQQVTLRCSPISGHKSVSWYQQVLGQGPQFIFQYYEKEERGRGNFPDRFSARQFPNYSSELNVNALLLGDSALYLCASSLSHRESQHFGDGTRLSIL.

The chain joins TRBV5-4 to TRBJ1-1; 7 nucleotides match TRBD1. The CDR3 totals 16 residues. Germline V CDR1 and CDR2: SGHNT, YYREEE (reference sequence). Trimming took 5 bases from V and 4 from J; bases not matched to a gene: 14. CDR3 residues: CASRRTGDPYSTEAFF. DNA for the CDR3: TGTGCCAGCAGACGTACAGGGGACCCCTATAGCACTGAAGCTTTCTTT.

The J gene is TRBJ1-4, the V gene TRBV19; 9 bases agree with TRBD1. V lost 4 bases and J lost 3; bases outside the gene matches: 18. CDR3 length: 20 amino acids. The germline V gene encodes CDR1 LNHDA and CDR2 SQIVND (reference sequence). The CDR3 DNA is TGTGCCAGTAGTAGGATCTCCGGGACAGGGCCGTTTCGGGCTAATGAAAAACTGTTTTTT. Translated: CASSRISGTGPFRANEKLFF.